This TCR beta chain was found in a study of blood T cell repertoires in COVID-19. The data were produced by immunoSEQ multiplex PCR, yet TCRdb's version contains in-frame clones alone and is incomplete. The repertoire consists of 270,000 or so clones, with roughly 89% occurring once and the leading ten covering 3.5% to 5%. The CDR3 runs to 15 residues. Per germline, CDR1 SGHTA and CDR2 FQGNSA. The ends lost 3 bases at V and 5 bases at J; junction bases unmatched: 6. The specimen was peripheral blood. The source of this sequence is a woman aged 40 to 49 who had recovered from COVID-19. The rearrangement joins TRBV7-2 to TRBJ2-2; 7 bases are shared with TRBD1. The CDR3 DNA reads TGTGCCAGCAGCTTTACAGGGGTGGGGACCGGGGAGCTGTTTTTT. This gives the protein CASSFTGVGTGELFF.